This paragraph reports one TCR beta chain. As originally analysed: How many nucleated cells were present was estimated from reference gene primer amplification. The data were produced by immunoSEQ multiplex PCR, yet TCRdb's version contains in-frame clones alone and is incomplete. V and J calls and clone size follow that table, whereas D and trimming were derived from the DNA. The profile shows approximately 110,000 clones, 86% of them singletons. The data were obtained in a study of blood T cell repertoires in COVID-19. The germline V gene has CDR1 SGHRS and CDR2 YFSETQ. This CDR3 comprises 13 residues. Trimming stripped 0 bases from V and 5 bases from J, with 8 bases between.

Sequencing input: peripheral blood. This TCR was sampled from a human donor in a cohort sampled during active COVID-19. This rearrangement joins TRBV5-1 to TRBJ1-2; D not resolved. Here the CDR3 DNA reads TGCGCCAGCAGCTTGGATTCAGGATATGGCTACACCTTC. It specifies CASSLDSGYGYTF. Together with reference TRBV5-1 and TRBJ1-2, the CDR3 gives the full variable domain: KAGVTQTPRYLIKTRGQQVTLSCSPISGHRSVSWYQQTPGQGLQFLFEYFSETQRNKGNFPGRFSGRQFSNSRSEMNVSTLELGDSALYLCASSLDSGYGYTFGSGTRLTVV.